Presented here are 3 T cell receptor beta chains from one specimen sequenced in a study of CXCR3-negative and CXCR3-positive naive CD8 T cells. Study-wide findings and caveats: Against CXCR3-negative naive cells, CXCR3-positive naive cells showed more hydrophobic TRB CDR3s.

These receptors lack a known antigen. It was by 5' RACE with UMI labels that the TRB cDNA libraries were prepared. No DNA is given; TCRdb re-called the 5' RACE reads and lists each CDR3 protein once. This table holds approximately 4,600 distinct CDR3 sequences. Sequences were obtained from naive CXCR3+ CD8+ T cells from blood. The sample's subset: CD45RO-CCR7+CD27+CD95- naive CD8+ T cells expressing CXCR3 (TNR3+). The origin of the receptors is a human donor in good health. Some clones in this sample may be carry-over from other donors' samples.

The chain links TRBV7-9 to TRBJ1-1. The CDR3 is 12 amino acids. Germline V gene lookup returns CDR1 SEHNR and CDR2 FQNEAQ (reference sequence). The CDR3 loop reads CASSSSGTEAFF. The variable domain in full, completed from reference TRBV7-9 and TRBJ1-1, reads DTGVSQNPRHKITKRGQNVTFRCDPISEHNRLYWYRQTLGQGPEFLTYFQNEAQLEKSRLLSDRFSAERPKGSFSTLEIQRTEQGDSAMYLCASSSSGTEAFFGQGTRLTVV.

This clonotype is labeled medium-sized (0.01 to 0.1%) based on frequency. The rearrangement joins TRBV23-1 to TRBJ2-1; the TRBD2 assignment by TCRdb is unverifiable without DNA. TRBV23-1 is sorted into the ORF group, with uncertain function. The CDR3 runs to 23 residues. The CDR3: CASSQSVGLATSGRAGSYNEQFF.

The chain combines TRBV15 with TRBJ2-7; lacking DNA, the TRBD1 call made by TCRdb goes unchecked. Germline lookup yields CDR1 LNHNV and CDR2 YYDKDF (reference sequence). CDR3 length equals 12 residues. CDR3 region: CATMGGTTGQYF.